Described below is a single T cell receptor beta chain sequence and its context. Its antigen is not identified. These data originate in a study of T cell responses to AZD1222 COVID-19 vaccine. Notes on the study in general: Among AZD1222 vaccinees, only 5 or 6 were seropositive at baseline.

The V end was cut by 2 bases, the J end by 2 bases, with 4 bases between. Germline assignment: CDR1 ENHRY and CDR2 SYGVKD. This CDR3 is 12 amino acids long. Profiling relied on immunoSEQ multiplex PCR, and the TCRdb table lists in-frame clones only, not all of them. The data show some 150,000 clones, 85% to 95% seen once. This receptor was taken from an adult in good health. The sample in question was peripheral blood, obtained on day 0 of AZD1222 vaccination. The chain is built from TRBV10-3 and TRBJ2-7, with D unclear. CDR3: CAISEGAYEQYF. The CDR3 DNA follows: TGTGCCATCAGTGAGGGCGCCTACGAGCAGTACTTC.